This TCR beta chain was captured by sequencing in a study of blood T cell repertoires in COVID-19. Germline V gene sequence: CDR1 SSHAT, CDR2 FNYEAQ (reference sequence). The CDR3 extends over 15 amino acids. Assay used: immunoSEQ multiplex PCR; TCRdb lists only in-frame clones, some missing. Found here are 23,000 or so clones, just over 90% of them singletons; the top ten hold around 8%. This clone is labeled medium-sized. The junction departs from germline at one end; a sequencing error may be responsible. This sequence joins TRBV7-7 and TRBJ2-5; 7 nucleotides align to TRBD1. This TCR came from a human donor in a cohort sampled during active COVID-19. Sequencing input: peripheral blood. The CDR3 nucleotides are TGTGCTAGCAGCTTCCTGACAGGGCCCCAAGAGACCCAGTACTTC. It translates to CASSFLTGPQETQYF. Combining the CDR3 with reference TRBV7-7 and TRBJ2-5 gives the whole variable domain GAGVSQSPRYKVTKRGQDVTLRCDPISSHATLYWYQQALGQGPEFLTYFNYEAQPDKSGLPSDRFSAERPEGSISTLTIQRTEQRDSAMYRCASSFLTGPQETQYFGPGTRLLVL.